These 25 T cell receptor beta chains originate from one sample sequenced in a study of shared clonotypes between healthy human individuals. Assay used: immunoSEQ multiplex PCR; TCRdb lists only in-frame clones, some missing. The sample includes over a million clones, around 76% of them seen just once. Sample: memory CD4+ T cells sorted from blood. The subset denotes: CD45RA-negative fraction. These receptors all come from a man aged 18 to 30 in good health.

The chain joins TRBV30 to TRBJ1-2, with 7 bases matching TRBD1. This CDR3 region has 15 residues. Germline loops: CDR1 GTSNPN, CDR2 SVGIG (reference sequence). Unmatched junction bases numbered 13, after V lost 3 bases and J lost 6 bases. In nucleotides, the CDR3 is TGTGCCTGGAGAGGACAGGAACTGTATGGGCATGGCTACACCTTC. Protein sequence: CAWRGQELYGHGYTF.

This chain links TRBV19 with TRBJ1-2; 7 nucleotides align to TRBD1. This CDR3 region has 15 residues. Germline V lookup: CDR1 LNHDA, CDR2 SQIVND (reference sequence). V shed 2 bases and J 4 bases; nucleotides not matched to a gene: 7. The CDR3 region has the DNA TGTGCCAGTAGTATATCGGTCCAGGGGGTCTATGGCTACACCTTC. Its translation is CASSISVQGVYGYTF.

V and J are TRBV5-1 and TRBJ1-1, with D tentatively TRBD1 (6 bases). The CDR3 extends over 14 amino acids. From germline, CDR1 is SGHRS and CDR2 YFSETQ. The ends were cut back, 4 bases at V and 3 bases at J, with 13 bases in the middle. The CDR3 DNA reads TGCGCCAGCAGCGCGATAGGACAGTACACTGAAGCTTTCTTT. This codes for CASSAIGQYTEAFF.

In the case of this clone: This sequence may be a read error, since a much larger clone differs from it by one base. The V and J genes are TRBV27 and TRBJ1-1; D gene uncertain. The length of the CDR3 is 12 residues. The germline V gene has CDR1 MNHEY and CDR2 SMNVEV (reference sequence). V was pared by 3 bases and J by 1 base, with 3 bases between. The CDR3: CASSFRNTEAFF. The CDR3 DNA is TGTGCCAGCAGTTTTCGGAACACTGAAGCTTTCTTT.

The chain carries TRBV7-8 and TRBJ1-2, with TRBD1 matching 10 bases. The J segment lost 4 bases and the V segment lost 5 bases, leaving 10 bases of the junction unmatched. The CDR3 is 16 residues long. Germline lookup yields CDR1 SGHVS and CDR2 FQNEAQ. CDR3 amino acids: CASSPRDRGGLYGYTF. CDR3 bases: TGTGCCAGCAGCCCCCGGGACAGGGGCGGCCTCTATGGCTACACCTTC.

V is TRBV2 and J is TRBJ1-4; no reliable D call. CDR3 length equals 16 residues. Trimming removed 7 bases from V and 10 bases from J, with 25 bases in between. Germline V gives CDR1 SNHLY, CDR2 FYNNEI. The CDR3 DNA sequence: TGTGCCAGCAAAAGTTTGGTGTTCAGCACGGTCGGAAAACTGTTTTTT. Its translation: CASKSLVFSTVGKLFF.

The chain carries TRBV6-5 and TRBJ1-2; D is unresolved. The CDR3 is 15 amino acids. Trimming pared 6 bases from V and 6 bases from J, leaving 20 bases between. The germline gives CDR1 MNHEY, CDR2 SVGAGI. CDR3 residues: CASRLPGEGKNGYTF. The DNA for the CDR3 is TGTGCCAGCAGACTCCCCGGGGAGGGAAAGAATGGCTACACCTTC.

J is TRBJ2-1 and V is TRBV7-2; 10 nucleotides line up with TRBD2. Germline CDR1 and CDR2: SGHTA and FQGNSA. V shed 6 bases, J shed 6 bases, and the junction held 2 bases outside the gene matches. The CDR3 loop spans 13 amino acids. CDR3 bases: TGTGCCAGCAGAACTAGCGGGGCCAATGAGCAGTTCTTC. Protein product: CASRTSGANEQFF.

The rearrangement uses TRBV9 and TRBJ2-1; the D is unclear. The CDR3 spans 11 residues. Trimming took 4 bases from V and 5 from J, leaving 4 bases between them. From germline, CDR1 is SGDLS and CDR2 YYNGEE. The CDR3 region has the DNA TGTGCCAGCAGCATAAACAATGAGCAGTTCTTC. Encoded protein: CASSINNEQFF.

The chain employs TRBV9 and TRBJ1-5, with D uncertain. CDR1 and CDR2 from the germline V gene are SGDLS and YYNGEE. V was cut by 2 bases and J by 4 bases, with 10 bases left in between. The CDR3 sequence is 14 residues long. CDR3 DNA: TGTGCCAGCAGCGTCGCGGACGGAAATCAGCCCCAGCATTTT. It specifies CASSVADGNQPQHF.

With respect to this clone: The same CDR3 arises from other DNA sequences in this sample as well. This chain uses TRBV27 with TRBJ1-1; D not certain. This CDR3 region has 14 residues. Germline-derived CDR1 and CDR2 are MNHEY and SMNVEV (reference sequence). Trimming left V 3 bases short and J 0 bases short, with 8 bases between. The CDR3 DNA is TGTGCCAGCAGTTTCGGAACAATGAACACTGAAGCTTTCTTT. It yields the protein CASSFGTMNTEAFF.

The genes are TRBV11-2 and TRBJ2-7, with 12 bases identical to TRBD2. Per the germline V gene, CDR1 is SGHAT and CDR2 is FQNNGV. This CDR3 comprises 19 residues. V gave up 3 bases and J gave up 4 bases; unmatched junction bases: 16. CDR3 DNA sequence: TGTGCCAGCAGCTTTCGGGGCCCCCTAGCGGGAGGGACCAGATACGAGCAGTACTTC. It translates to CASSFRGPLAGGTRYEQYF.

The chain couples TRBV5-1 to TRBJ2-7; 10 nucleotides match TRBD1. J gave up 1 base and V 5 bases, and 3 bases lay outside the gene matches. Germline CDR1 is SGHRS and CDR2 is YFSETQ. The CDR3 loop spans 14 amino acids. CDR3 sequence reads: CASRRTGGSYEQYF. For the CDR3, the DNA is TGCGCCAGCAGGAGGACAGGGGGATCCTACGAGCAGTACTTC.

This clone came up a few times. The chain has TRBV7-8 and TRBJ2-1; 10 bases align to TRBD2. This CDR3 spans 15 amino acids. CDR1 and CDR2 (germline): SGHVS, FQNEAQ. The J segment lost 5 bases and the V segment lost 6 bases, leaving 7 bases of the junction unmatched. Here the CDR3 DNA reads TGTGCCAGCAGGTCTAGCGGGAGTCAGCACAATGAGCAGTTCTTC. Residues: CASRSSGSQHNEQFF.

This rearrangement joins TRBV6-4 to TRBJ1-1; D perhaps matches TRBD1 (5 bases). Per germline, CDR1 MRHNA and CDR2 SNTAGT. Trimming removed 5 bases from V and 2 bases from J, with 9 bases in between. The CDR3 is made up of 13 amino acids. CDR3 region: CASSQGLNTEAFF. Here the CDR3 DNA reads TGTGCCAGCAGTCAGGGACTTAACACTGAAGCTTTCTTT.

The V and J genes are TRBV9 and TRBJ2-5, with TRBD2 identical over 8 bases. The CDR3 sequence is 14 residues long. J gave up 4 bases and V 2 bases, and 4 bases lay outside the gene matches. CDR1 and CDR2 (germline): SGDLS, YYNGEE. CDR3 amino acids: CASSVGRDGETQYF. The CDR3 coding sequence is TGTGCCAGCAGCGTCGGGAGGGATGGAGAGACCCAGTACTTC.

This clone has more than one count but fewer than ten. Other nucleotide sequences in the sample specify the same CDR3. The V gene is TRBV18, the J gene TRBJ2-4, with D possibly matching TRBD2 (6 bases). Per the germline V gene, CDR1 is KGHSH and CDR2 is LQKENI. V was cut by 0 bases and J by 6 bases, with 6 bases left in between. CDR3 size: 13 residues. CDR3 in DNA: TGTGCCAGCTCACCACCGGGACTAAACATTCAGTACTTC. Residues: CASSPPGLNIQYF. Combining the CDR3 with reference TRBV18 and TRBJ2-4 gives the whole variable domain NAGVMQNPRHLVRRRGQEARLRCSPMKGHSHVYWYRQLPEEGLKFMVYLQKENIIDESGMPKERFSAEFPKEGPSILRIQQVVRGDSAAYFCASSPPGLNIQYFGAGTRLSVL.

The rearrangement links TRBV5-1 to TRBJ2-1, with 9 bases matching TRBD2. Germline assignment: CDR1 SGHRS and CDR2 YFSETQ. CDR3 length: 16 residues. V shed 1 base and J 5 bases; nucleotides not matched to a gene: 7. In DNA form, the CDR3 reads TGCGCCAGCAGCTTGAGGGCTAGCGGGACCAACAATGAGCAGTTCTTC. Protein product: CASSLRASGTNNEQFF.

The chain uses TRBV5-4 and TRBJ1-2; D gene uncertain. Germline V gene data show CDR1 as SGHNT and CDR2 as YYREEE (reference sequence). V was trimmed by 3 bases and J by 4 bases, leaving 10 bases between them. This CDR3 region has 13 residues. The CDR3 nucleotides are TGTGCCAGCAGCTCGGACCCATCCTATGGCTACACCTTC. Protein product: CASSSDPSYGYTF.

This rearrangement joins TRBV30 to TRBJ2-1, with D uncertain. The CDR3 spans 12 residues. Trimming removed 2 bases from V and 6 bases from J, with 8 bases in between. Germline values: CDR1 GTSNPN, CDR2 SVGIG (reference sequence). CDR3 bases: TGTGCCTGGAGTTTAGATCCCAATGAGCAGTTCTTC. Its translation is CAWSLDPNEQFF. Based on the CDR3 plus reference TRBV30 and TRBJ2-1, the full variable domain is SQTIHQWPATLVQPVGSPLSLECTVEGTSNPNLYWYRQAAGRGLQLLFYSVGIGQISSEVPQNLSASRPQDRQFILSSKKLLLSDSGFYLCAWSLDPNEQFFGPGTRLTVL.

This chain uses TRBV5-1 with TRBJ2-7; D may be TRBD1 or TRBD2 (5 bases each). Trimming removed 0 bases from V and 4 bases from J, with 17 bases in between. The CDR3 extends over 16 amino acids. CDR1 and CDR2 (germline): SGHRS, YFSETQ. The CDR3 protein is CASSLVAGTYGYEQYF. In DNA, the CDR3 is TGCGCCAGCAGCTTGGTGGCTGGGACCTACGGGTACGAGCAGTACTTC.

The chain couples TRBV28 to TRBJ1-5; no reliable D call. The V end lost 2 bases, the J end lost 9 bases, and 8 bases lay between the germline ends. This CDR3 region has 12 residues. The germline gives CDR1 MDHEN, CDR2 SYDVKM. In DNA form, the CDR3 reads TGTGCCAGCAGTTTAGCTATGGGGCCCCAGCATTTT. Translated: CASSLAMGPQHF.

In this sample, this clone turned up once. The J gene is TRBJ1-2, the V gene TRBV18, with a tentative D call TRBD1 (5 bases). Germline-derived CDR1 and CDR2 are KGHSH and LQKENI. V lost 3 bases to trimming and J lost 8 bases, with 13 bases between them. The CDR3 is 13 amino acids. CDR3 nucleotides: TGTGCCAGCTCACCGGGACTCCTTGGGGGCTACACCTTC. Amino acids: CASSPGLLGGYTF.

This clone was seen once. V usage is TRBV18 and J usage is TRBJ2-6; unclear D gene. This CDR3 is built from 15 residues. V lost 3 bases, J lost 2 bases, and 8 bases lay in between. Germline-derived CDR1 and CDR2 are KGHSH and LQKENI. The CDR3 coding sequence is TGTGCCAGCTCACCTCTTGGTCCTGGGGCCAACGTCCTGACTTTC. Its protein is CASSPLGPGANVLTF.

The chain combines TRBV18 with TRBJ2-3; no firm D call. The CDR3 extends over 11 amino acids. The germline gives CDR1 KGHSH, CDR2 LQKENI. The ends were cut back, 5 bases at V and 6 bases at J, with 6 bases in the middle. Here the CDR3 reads CASSSADTQYF. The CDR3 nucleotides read TGTGCCAGCTCATCGGCCGATACGCAGTATTTT.